The 15 T cell receptor beta chains reported below all come from one sample, sequenced in a study of control samples from healthy donors and cancer patients. Assay used: immunoSEQ multiplex PCR; TCRdb lists only in-frame clones, some missing. The table lists over 200,000 clones, around 79% of them singletons. Material for sequencing was PBMCs. The receptor source for this set is a woman between 55 and 75 years old with lung cancer.

The rearrangement links TRBV10-1 to TRBJ2-7, with 9 positions matching TRBD1. V was clipped by 4 bases and J by 2 bases; unmatched bases: 3. CDR3 length equals 14 residues. Germline CDR1 and CDR2: WNHNN and SYGVQD (reference sequence). CDR3 nucleotides: TGCGCCAGCAGTGGACAGGGGGGAACCTACGAGCAGTACTTC. This codes for CASSGQGGTYEQYF.

The gene calls are TRBV10-1 and TRBJ1-5, with 7 bases that match TRBD1. V shed 2 bases, J shed 1 base, and the junction held 17 bases outside the gene matches. Germline loops: CDR1 WNHNN, CDR2 SYGVQD (reference sequence). The CDR3 has 20 residues. The CDR3, as DNA: TGCGCCAGCAGTGAGACCTATGGCCAGGCCACAGGGGTAAGCAATCAGCCCCAGCATTTT. It is translated as CASSETYGQATGVSNQPQHF.

V is TRBV4-1 and J is TRBJ2-1; a possible D gene is TRBD2 (6 bases). Germline V gene data show CDR1 as MGHRA and CDR2 as YSYEKL. Deletions cut 0 bases from V and 5 bases from J, with 11 bases between. The CDR3 is 15 amino acids. The CDR3 bases are TGCGCCAGCAGCCAAGATTTGGGGAGGAACAATGAGCAGTTCTTC. Amino acids: CASSQDLGRNNEQFF.

Only a few counts were recorded for this clone. The junction does not match germline at one end; this may be a read error. The rearrangement uses TRBV20-1 and TRBJ2-7, with D uncertain. CDR1 is DFQATT and CDR2 is SNEGSKA in the germline V gene (reference sequence). The CDR3 has 10 residues. In nucleotides, the CDR3 is TGCAGTGGTAGATTCGACGAGCAGTACTTC. Residues: CSGRFDEQYF.

The chain employs TRBV5-4 and TRBJ1-1, with D perhaps matching TRBD1 (6 bases). The CDR3 consists of 16 residues. V was clipped by 0 bases and J by 0 bases, with 12 bases between them. Per germline, CDR1 SGHNT and CDR2 YYREEE (reference sequence). CDR3 region: CASSLEGGGMNTEAFF. DNA for the CDR3: TGTGCCAGCAGCTTGGAGGGAGGGGGGATGAACACTGAAGCTTTCTTT.

This clone occurred once. The gene calls are TRBV10-3 and TRBJ2-7; 8 nucleotides align to TRBD2. Germline-derived CDR1 and CDR2 are ENHRY and SYGVKD. This CDR3 is 14 amino acids long. V trimming: 7 bases; J trimming: 0 bases; junction bases outside the gene matches: 5. The CDR3 here is CAITRGGSSYEQYF. CDR3 nucleotides: TGTGCCATCACTCGGGGGGGTAGCTCCTACGAGCAGTACTTC.

The chain joins TRBV6-1 to TRBJ1-6, with D possibly matching TRBD1 (5 bases). The CDR3 totals 15 residues. With 3 bases removed from V and 7 bases from J, the gap between germline ends came to 13 bases. The V gene's germline CDR1 is MNHNS and CDR2 SASEGT. The CDR3: CASSEGEGRNSPLHF. CDR3 coding DNA: TGTGCCAGCAGTGAGGGGGAGGGGCGGAATTCACCCCTCCACTTT.

This clone is a singleton in its sample. The chain carries TRBV29-1 and TRBJ2-1; D might be TRBD1 or TRBD2, each matching 5 bases. Trimming took off 0 bases at V and 0 bases at J, with 12 bases between the two ends. CDR1 is SQVTM, CDR2 ANQGSEA, per germline. The CDR3 consists of 16 residues. CDR3 nucleotide sequence: TGCAGCGTTGAAGAGGGGGTGTCTGTCTCCTACAATGAGCAGTTCTTC. Its protein is CSVEEGVSVSYNEQFF.

The chain recombines TRBV28 with TRBJ2-3; no clear D gene. This CDR3 contains 12 residues. V was clipped by 4 bases and J by 0 bases, with 2 bases between them. CDR1 MDHEN and CDR2 SYDVKM come from the germline V gene. The CDR3 region has the DNA TGTGCCAGCAGTTGGAGCACAGATACGCAGTATTTT. Amino acid sequence: CASSWSTDTQYF.

This sequence joins TRBV5-1 and TRBJ2-3; D gene uncertain. CDR1 is SGHRS and CDR2 is YFSETQ in the germline V gene. Deletions cut 1 base from V and 6 bases from J, with 9 bases between. The CDR3 spans 13 residues. The CDR3 DNA is TGCGCCAGCAGCTTGTACGGTGCCGATACGCAGTATTTT. The encoded protein is CASSLYGADTQYF.

The genes are TRBV5-1 and TRBJ2-5; 8 positions match TRBD1. J lost 5 bases, V lost 4 bases, and 10 bases had no gene match. The CDR3 runs 15 residues. From germline, CDR1 is SGHRS and CDR2 YFSETQ. The DNA of the CDR3 is TGCGCCAGCAGCATAGCCGGGACAGGAGGGGAGACCCAGTACTTC. Translation gives CASSIAGTGGETQYF.

The chain carries TRBV18 and TRBJ1-6; D remains ambiguous. The CDR3 totals 17 residues. Germline CDR1 and CDR2: KGHSH and LQKENI. V lost 3 bases, J lost 6 bases, and 18 bases lay in between. The CDR3 nucleotides are TGTGCCAGCTCACCCCGAGAGACTTCGGGTGGTAATTCACCCCTCCACTTT. Translation: CASSPRETSGGNSPLHF.

This clone was recorded a few times. The chain is built from TRBV5-1 and TRBJ2-1; 9 positions match TRBD2. In germline, CDR1 is SGHRS, CDR2 YFSETQ. The ends lost 7 bases at V and 3 bases at J; junction bases unmatched: 5. This CDR3 region has 14 residues. The CDR3 DNA reads as TGCGCCAGCTCGACTAGCGGAAGCTACAATGAGCAGTTCTTC. Its translation: CASSTSGSYNEQFF.

V usage is TRBV5-1 and J usage is TRBJ2-1; 8 bases map to TRBD1. The trim removed 4 bases at V and 1 base at J, leaving 7 bases unmatched. The CDR3 sequence is 16 residues long. CDR1 is SGHRS, CDR2 YFSETQ, per germline. In DNA, the CDR3 is TGCGCCAGCAGCGCCCTGACAGGGGTTTCCTACAATGAGCAGTTCTTC. Translation gives CASSALTGVSYNEQFF.

V and J are TRBV28 and TRBJ1-1; D unclear. The CDR3 is made up of 15 amino acids. Germline V CDR1 and CDR2: MDHEN, SYDVKM. V was cut by 1 base and J by 0 bases, with 9 bases left in between. DNA for the CDR3: TGTGCCAGCAGTTTATATCGGGTAATGAACACTGAAGCTTTCTTT. Protein: CASSLYRVMNTEAFF.